The source of this T cell receptor beta chain is a study of blood T cells in healthy people across ages. Study context: In model experiments, template switching was able to capture about one barcoded beta molecule for every two T cells that were present.

Germline V lookup: CDR1 MNHEY, CDR2 SMNVEV (reference sequence). V was trimmed by 7 bases and J by 0 bases, leaving 10 bases between them. CDR3 length: 15 amino acids. A sample-barcoded 5' primer and a J-beta primer mix were used in a second PCR of roughly 6 to 11 cycles. MiXCR was run by TCRdb on the 5' RACE reads, yielding one entry per CDR3 protein. The sample consists of 650,000 or so distinct CDR3 sequences, about 50% of them appearing once. This clonotype was picked up one time. Total RNA, at least 6 micrograms per sample, came from PBMCs. Sequenced material: blood. The chain employs TRBV27 and TRBJ2-6; D not resolved. The clonotype originates from a woman of 80 years or more in good health. The CDR3 coding sequence is TGTGCCAGCAAGTTATGGAGCTCTGGGGCCAACGTCCTGACTTTC. Protein: CASKLWSSGANVLTF.